This T cell receptor beta chain was sequenced during a study of graft-versus-host responses after intestinal transplantation (dated by TCRdb to the early 2020s). Background for the entire study: The transplants that recipients received were multivisceral, liver-intestinal, or isolated intestinal. Every recipient was given anti-thymocyte globulin induction, then maintenance tacrolimus and steroids for roughly three years. After intestinal transplantation, graft-versus-host and host-versus-graft alloreactive T cell clones in the graft, circulation and bone marrow were tracked using bulk TCR-beta CDR3 sequencing. To identify alloreactive clones, pre-transplant mixed lymphocyte reaction products were sequenced and then compared with unstimulated pre-transplant donor and recipient T cells. The cohort enrolled 20 to 30 intestinal transplant recipients including one retransplant, and a few patients lacking pretransplant specimens were excluded. A peak of at least 4% donor T cells among recipient peripheral blood mononuclear cells was the definition used for donor T cell macrochimerism. Rather than being sequenced by the commercial service, samples from a few later patients were sequenced in-house on an Illumina MiSeq and processed with MiXCR.

The CDR3 covers 14 residues, taking in both the cysteine and the phenylalanine. Of the read, only the CDR3 DNA is kept; its 42 bases are in frame from base 1. As encoded in the germline V gene, CDR1 is MNHEY while CDR2 is SVGAGI. V is clipped by 6 bases and J by 1 base, and the sequence between their germline boundaries is 9 bases long. A word on this clone: The antigen it recognizes is unknown. Qualities for individual bases were not recorded, and no much larger clone is one base off.

What the authors observed across the whole study: GvH clones were detected in recipient bone marrow, and some of these GvH clones were observed earlier in ileal mucosa or blood, consistent with an intestinal mucosal origin. Patients with donor T cell macrochimerism had high GvH to HvG T cell clonal ratios in their allografts. The conclusions were limited by the relatively low number and heterogeneity of the intestinal transplant patients. Early after transplant, peak levels of circulating GvH clones were associated with declines in HvG clones.

Blood samples were collected up to 4 times in the first month after transplant and then at least monthly when available. Libraries were built with the immunoSEQ multiplex PCR assay. Adaptive Biotechnologies carried out high-throughput TCR-beta CDR3 sequencing of genomic DNA for most patients. The authors processed their data as follows. Adaptive's ImmunoSEQ software supplied the TCR sequencing data for 15 to 20 patients, while MiXCR and VDJtools were used to process a few other patients. CDR3 nucleotide sequences shared between donor and recipient were removed because the origin of such sequences could not be assigned. At least 2-fold expansion over unstimulated cells and a minimum CFSE-low frequency of 0.002% (template counts) or 0.001% (read counts) were required for clones to be classified as alloreactive. A clone was considered mappable if detected in the sequenced pre-transplant spleen, lymph node, or MLR CFSE-low populations of the donor or recipient. The cumulative frequency of alloreactive clones was calculated as a percentage of all sequences, weighted by copy number. The clones in this table, taken by TCRdb from immuneACCESS, are in-frame only. Not every clone is retained; where verified, under half of the shortfall comes from an unresolved V gene, and the cause of the rest is unknown. The V and J calls and clone size come from that table; D and trimming were worked out from the DNA. The sample table records approximately 50,000 clones; 70% to 90% of these occur just once. The leading ten clones occupy 1.6% of the sample.

The chain was built from TRBV6-5 and TRBJ2-2; the D segment could be TRBD1, given 5 matching bases. This sample comprised PBMCs, obtained 26 days after transplant. This clonotype was obtained from a human patient who received an intestinal transplant, so some T cells may come from the graft donor. DNA sequence: TGTGCCAGCAGGACAGACAGGAACACCGGGGAGCTGTTTTTT. Its translation is CASRTDRNTGELFF.